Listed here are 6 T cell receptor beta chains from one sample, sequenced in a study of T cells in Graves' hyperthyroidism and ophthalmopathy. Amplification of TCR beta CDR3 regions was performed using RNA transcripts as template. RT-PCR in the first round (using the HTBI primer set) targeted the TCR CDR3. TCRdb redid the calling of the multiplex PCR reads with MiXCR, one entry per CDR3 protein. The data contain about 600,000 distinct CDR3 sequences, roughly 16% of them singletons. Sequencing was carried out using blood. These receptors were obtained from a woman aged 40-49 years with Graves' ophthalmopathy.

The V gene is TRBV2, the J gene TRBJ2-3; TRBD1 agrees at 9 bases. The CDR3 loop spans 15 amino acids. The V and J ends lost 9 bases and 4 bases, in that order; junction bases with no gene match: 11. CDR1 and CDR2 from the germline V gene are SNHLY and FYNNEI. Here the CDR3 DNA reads TGTGCCAGGAGGATTACAGGGGGCGGCGCAGATACGCAGTATTTT. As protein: CARRITGGGADTQYF. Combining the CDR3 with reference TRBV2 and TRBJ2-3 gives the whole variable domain EPEVTQTPSHQVTQMGQEVILRCVPISNHLYFYWYRQILGQKVEFLVSFYNNEISEKSEIFDDQFSVERPDGSNFTLKIRSTKLEDSAMYFCARRITGGGADTQYFGPGTRLTVL.

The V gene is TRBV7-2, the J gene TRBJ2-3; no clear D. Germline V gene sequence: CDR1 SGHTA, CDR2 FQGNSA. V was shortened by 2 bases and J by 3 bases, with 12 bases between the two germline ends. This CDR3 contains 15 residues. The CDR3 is CASSLSVRATDTQYF. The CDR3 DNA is TGTGCCAGCAGCTTATCGGTCCGAGCAACAGATACGCAGTATTTT. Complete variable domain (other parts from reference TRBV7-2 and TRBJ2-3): GAGVSQSPSNKVTEKGKDVELRCDPISGHTALYWYRQSLGQGLEFLIYFQGNSAPDKSGLPSDRFSAERTGGSVSTLTIQRTQQEDSAVYLCASSLSVRATDTQYFGPGTRLTVL.

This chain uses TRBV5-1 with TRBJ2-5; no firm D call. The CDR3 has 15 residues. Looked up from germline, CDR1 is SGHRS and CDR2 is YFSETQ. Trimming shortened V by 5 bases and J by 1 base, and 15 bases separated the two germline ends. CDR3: CASSLKWAGQETQYF. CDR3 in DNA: TGCGCCAGCAGTCTTAAATGGGCAGGCCAAGAGACCCAGTACTTC. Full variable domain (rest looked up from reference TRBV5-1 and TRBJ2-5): KAGVTQTPRYLIKTRGQQVTLSCSPISGHRSVSWYQQTPGQGLQFLFEYFSETQRNKGNFPGRFSGRQFSNSRSEMNVSTLELGDSALYLCASSLKWAGQETQYFGPGTRLLVL.

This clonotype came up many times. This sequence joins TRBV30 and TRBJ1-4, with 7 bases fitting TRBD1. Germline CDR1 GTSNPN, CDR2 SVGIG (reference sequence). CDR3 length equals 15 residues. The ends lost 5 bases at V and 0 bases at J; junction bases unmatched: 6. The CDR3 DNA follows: TGTGCCTGGGGGGGACAGCCCGCAACTAATGAAAAACTGTTTTTT. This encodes CAWGGQPATNEKLFF.

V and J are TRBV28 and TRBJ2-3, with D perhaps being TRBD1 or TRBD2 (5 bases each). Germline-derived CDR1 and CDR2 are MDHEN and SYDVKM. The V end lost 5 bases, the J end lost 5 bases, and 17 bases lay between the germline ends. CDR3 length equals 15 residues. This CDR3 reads CASSDLGRDEDTQYF. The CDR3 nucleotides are TGTGCCAGCAGTGATTTGGGCAGGGACGAAGATACGCAGTATTTT. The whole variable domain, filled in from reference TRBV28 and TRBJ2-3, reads DVKVTQSSRYLVKRTGEKVFLECVQDMDHENMFWYRQDPGLGLRLIYFSYDVKMKEKGDIPEGYSVSREKKERFSLILESASTNQTSMYLCASSDLGRDEDTQYFGPGTRLTVL.

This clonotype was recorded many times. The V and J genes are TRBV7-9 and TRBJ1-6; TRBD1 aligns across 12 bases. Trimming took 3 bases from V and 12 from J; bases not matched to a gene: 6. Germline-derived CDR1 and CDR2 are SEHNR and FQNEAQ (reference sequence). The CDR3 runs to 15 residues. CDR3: CASSLSGTGGGPLHF. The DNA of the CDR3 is TGTGCCAGCAGCTTGAGTGGGACAGGGGGCGGACCCCTCCACTTT.